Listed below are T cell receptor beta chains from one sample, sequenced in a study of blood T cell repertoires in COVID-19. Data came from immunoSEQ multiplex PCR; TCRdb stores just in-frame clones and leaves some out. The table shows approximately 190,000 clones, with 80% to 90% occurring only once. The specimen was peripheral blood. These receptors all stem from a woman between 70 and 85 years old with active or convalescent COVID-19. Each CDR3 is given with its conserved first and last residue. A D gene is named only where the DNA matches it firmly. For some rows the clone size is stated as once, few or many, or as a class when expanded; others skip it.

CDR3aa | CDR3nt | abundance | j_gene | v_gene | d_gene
CASTLGGANQPQHF | TGTGCCAGCACCCTGGGGGGGGCCAATCAGCCCCAGCATTTT | . | TRBJ1-5 | TRBV5-5 | .
CASSSMDRGFNQPQHF | TGTGCCAGCAGCTCAATGGACAGGGGGTTCAATCAGCCCCAGCATTTT | . | TRBJ1-5 | TRBV5-8 | TRBD1
CAISHGLAGPLGDTQYF | TGTGCCATCAGTCACGGACTAGCGGGTCCCCTTGGGGATACGCAGTATTTT | . | TRBJ2-3 | TRBV10-3 | TRBD2
CASRDSGITYEQYF | TGTGCCAGCAGGGATTCGGGGATAACCTACGAGCAGTACTTC | . | TRBJ2-7 | TRBV28 | .
CATSKPRETQYF | TGTGCCACCAGCAAGCCCCGAGAGACCCAGTACTTC | . | TRBJ2-5 | TRBV15 | .
CAWSAGATNEKLFF | TGTGCCTGGAGTGCGGGGGCAACTAATGAAAAACTGTTTTTT | . | TRBJ1-4 | TRBV30 | .
CASSAGSGAEQYF | TGTGCCAGCAGTGCAGGCTCAGGGGCCGAGCAGTACTTC | . | TRBJ2-7 | TRBV12-3/TRBV12-4 | .
CASSDSLYEQYF | TGTGCCAGCAGTGACAGTCTCTACGAGCAGTACTTC | . | TRBJ2-7 | TRBV2 | .
CASALGSYEQYF | TGTGCCAGCGCACTAGGCTCCTACGAGCAGTACTTC | . | TRBJ2-7 | TRBV2 | .
CASSATSGTSTDTQYF | TGTGCCAGCAGCGCGACTAGCGGCACTAGCACAGATACGCAGTATTTT | . | TRBJ2-3 | TRBV9 | TRBD2
CSARRREGAHF | TGCAGTGCTAGAAGGCGGGAGGGGGCCCATTTT | . | TRBJ1-5 | TRBV20-1 | TRBD1
CASSAPTSGYNEQFF | TGTGCCAGCTCAGCACCGACTAGCGGTTACAATGAGCAGTTCTTC | . | TRBJ2-1 | TRBV18 | TRBD2
CASSKDRDDQPQHF | TGTGCCAGCAGTAAGGACAGGGATGATCAGCCCCAGCATTTT | . | TRBJ1-5 | TRBV2 | TRBD1
CARSRLCQGVEDQPQHF | TGTGCCAGAAGCCGCCTTTGTCAGGGGGTTGAAGATCAGCCCCAGCATTTT | . | TRBJ1-5 | TRBV5-3 | TRBD1
CASSQDDLGELFF | TGTGCCAGCAGCCAAGACGACTTGGGGGAGCTGTTTTTT | . | TRBJ2-2 | TRBV3-1/TRBV3-2 | .
CASSPHRVGTEAFF | TGCGCCAGCAGCCCTCACAGGGTAGGCACTGAAGCTTTCTTT | . | TRBJ1-1 | TRBV5-1 | .
CASSTLKAPGQGRGETQYF | TGTGCCAGTAGTACTCTAAAGGCCCCGGGACAGGGGAGAGGAGAGACCCAGTACTTC | many | TRBJ2-5 | TRBV19 | TRBD1
CASSPEGWNEQYF | TGTGCCAGCTCACCGGAGGGGTGGAACGAGCAGTACTTC | . | TRBJ2-7 | TRBV18 | .
CASSDSVMDEQYF | TGTGCCAGCAGCGACTCGGTAATGGACGAGCAGTACTTC | . | TRBJ2-7 | TRBV28 | .
CASSLTREALYNEQFF | TGTGCCAGTAGTTTGACTCGGGAGGCCCTGTACAATGAGCAGTTCTTC | . | TRBJ2-1 | TRBV19 | TRBD2
CASSPGSRAEAFF | TGTGCCAGCTCCCCCGGGAGTAGGGCTGAAGCTTTCTTT | . | TRBJ1-1 | TRBV18 | .
CASSLVASGSTNTGELFF | TGCGCCAGCAGCTTGGTCGCTAGCGGGAGTACGAACACCGGGGAGCTGTTTTTT | . | TRBJ2-2 | TRBV5-1 | TRBD2
CASRQGSYNEQFF | TGTGCCAGCAGACAGGGGTCCTACAATGAGCAGTTCTTC | . | TRBJ2-1 | TRBV4-2 | TRBD1
CASSLRLGSSYNEQFF | TGTGCCAGCAGTCTTAGGTTGGGGAGCTCCTACAATGAGCAGTTCTTC | . | TRBJ2-1 | TRBV3-1/TRBV3-2 | .
CASSLVTGSYEQYF | TGCGCCAGCAGCTTGGTGACAGGGTCCTACGAGCAGTACTTC | . | TRBJ2-7 | TRBV5-1 | TRBD1
CASSLGLAGVDEQFF | TGTGCCAGCAGCCTCGGACTAGCGGGAGTCGACGAGCAGTTCTTC | . | TRBJ2-1 | TRBV3-1/TRBV3-2 | TRBD2
CASGFQGYTDTQYF | TGTGCTAGTGGTTTTCAGGGTTACACAGATACGCAGTATTTT | . | TRBJ2-3 | TRBV12-5 | .
CASSSVRDTQYF | TGTGCCAGCAGTTCCGTGAGGGATACGCAGTATTTT | . | TRBJ2-3 | TRBV12-3/TRBV12-4 | .
CASGGRGGYEQYF | TGTGCCAGCGGGGGTCGAGGGGGTTACGAGCAGTACTTC | . | TRBJ2-7 | TRBV9 | .
CAISGTGTGRVVGELFF | TGTGCCATCAGTGGAACCGGTACAGGGCGAGTAGTCGGGGAGCTGTTTTTT | . | TRBJ2-2 | TRBV10-3 | .
CAFSGFVGGYTF | TGTGCCTTTTCAGGGTTCGTTGGGGGCTACACCTTC | . | TRBJ1-2 | TRBV24-1 | .
CASSVGGGGYTF | TGTGCCAGCAGCGTAGGCGGGGGTGGCTACACCTTC | . | TRBJ1-2 | TRBV9 | .
CASSRGSGANVLTF | TGTGCCAGCAGCAGGGGTTCTGGGGCCAACGTCCTGACTTTC | . | TRBJ2-6 | TRBV7-2 | .